The present TCR beta chain was sequenced within a study of control samples from healthy donors and cancer patients. Measured with immunoSEQ multiplex PCR; TCRdb has only the in-frame clones, and not every one. This table has under 200,000 clones, approximately 90% appearing once. This clone was seen only a few times. The CDR3 totals 17 residues. CDR1 and CDR2 from the germline V gene are LGHDT and YNNKEL (reference sequence). V lost 1 base and J 6 bases, leaving 20 bases between the germline ends. The sequenced sample was blood. The sequence derives from a woman under 40 in good health. This chain joins TRBV3-1 (or the pseudogene TRBV3-2) and TRBJ2-3; tentative D call: TRBD2 (6 bases). The CDR3 reads CASSQGQGWGVVDTQYF. CDR3 nucleotides: TGTGCCAGCAGCCAAGGGCAAGGATGGGGGGTAGTTGATACGCAGTATTTT.